A single sample is the source of the 9 T cell receptor beta chains below, sequenced in a study of cytomegalovirus exposure and HLA in healthy donors. The PCR contained 60 Vbeta and 13 Jbeta primers. Repertoires were generated with immunoSEQ multiplex PCR, while TCRdb's copy carries only in-frame clones and drops some. The ten top clones account for 3.5% to 4.5%, within a sample of about 83,000 clones. Sequenced input: PBMCs. The receptors were gathered from a man aged 18 to 35 in good health and CMV-seropositive.

The rearrangement uses TRBV7-7 and TRBJ1-4, with D possibly matching TRBD1 (5 bases). Germline V gives CDR1 SSHAT, CDR2 FNYEAQ (reference sequence). The CDR3 has 14 amino acids. Deletions cut 5 bases from V and 5 bases from J, with 12 bases between. CDR3 coding DNA: TGTGCCAGCAGCCCGGGGGGATCGAATGAAAAACTGTTTTTT. It yields the protein CASSPGGSNEKLFF.

The chain has TRBV19 and TRBJ1-1, with D tentatively TRBD1 (6 bases). The ends were cut back, 6 bases at V and 3 bases at J, with 11 bases in the middle. CDR3 size: 13 residues. CDR1 is LNHDA and CDR2 is SQIVND in the germline V gene (reference sequence). CDR3 nucleotide sequence: TGTGCCAGTAGCGTCAAGGGGGACACTGAAGCTTTCTTT. Translating it yields CASSVKGDTEAFF.

The chain couples TRBV5-1 to TRBJ2-5; no reliable D call. Germline V gene data show CDR1 as SGHRS and CDR2 as YFSETQ. The CDR3 is 14 residues long. The germline V and J ends were trimmed by 0 bases and 5 bases, with 11 bases remaining between them. CDR3 sequence reads: CASSLADLVETQYF. The CDR3 nucleotides are TGCGCCAGCAGCTTGGCCGACTTGGTGGAGACCCAGTACTTC.

The chain uses TRBV5-6 and TRBJ2-1, with 7 nucleotides matching TRBD2. CDR1 is SGHDT, CDR2 YYEEEE, per germline. The CDR3 consists of 15 residues. V lost 3 bases and J lost 1; bases outside the gene matches: 4. CDR3 bases: TGTGCCAGCAGCTCCGCTAGCGGATCCTACAATGAGCAGTTCTTC. It is translated as CASSSASGSYNEQFF. Using reference TRBV5-6 and TRBJ2-1 for the parts outside the CDR3, the full variable domain is DAGVTQSPTHLIKTRGQQVTLRCSPKSGHDTVSWYQQALGQGPQFIFQYYEEEERQRGNFPDRFSGHQFPNYSSELNVNALLLGDSALYLCASSSASGSYNEQFFGPGTRLTVL.

V and J are TRBV29-1 and TRBJ2-2; 9 positions match TRBD2. Germline V lookup: CDR1 SQVTM, CDR2 ANQGSEA. V lost 1 base and J lost 2; bases outside the gene matches: 5. The CDR3 totals 16 residues. In DNA, the CDR3 is TGCAGCGTTGAAGTCGGCGGGAGGGTAAACACCGGGGAGCTGTTTTTT. It specifies CSVEVGGRVNTGELFF.

Turning to this clone: At one end the junction does not follow the germline gene, possibly because of a read error. The gene calls are TRBV7-7 and TRBJ2-5; no reliable D call. The CDR3 is made up of 15 amino acids. The germline gives CDR1 SSHAT, CDR2 FNYEAQ (reference sequence). The CDR3 bases are TGTGCTAGCAGCCAGAACCCCCTAGATCAAGAGACCCAGTACTTC. Translated, it gives CASSQNPLDQETQYF.

V gene TRBV5-1 combines with J gene TRBJ1-1; the D gene is possibly TRBD1 (6 bases). Trimming removed 2 bases at V and 1 base at J, with 12 bases between. The CDR3 spans 15 residues. Germline assignment: CDR1 SGHRS and CDR2 YFSETQ. The CDR3 DNA reads TGCGCCAGCAGCTTTTCCACCAGGGGGAACACTGAAGCTTTCTTT. Its translation: CASSFSTRGNTEAFF.

The chain is built from TRBV2 and TRBJ2-3; 9 bases match TRBD2. V shed 7 bases, J shed 1 base, and the junction held 12 bases outside the gene matches. The germline V gene encodes CDR1 SNHLY and CDR2 FYNNEI. This CDR3 is 17 amino acids long. CDR3 coding DNA: TGTGCCAGCACCCAGGCTAGCGGGGATCTAGGCACAGATACGCAGTATTTT. Amino acid sequence: CASTQASGDLGTDTQYF.

The V and J genes are TRBV27 and TRBJ1-5; TRBD1 is a possible D gene (6 bases). Trimming pared 6 bases from V and 4 bases from J, leaving 16 bases between. The CDR3 extends over 15 amino acids. The germline V gene has CDR1 MNHEY and CDR2 SMNVEV (reference sequence). The CDR3 protein is CASRPSDRFNQPQHF. DNA of the CDR3: TGTGCCAGCAGACCCTCGGACAGATTTAATCAGCCCCAGCATTTT.